These 28 T cell receptor beta chains share one sample of origin, sequenced in a study of T cells in narcolepsy. Clones were read by immunoSEQ multiplex PCR, and TCRdb kept only the in-frame ones, dropping some. The sample holds some 32,000 clones, approximately 78% seen once. The specimen sequenced was CD45RA- memory CD4+ T cells from PBMCs. All receptors come from a human donor with narcolepsy.

The chain carries TRBV4-2 and TRBJ1-6, with D tentatively TRBD1 (6 bases). Germline CDR1 reads LGHNA; CDR2 reads YNFKEQ. The CDR3 runs 16 residues. Trimming stripped 3 bases from V and 6 bases from J, with 15 bases between. The DNA for the CDR3 is TGTGCCAGCAGCCAGCAAGCGGGGGGCCTTAATTCACCCCTCCACTTT. Residues: CASSQQAGGLNSPLHF.

The chain uses TRBV6-6 and TRBJ1-3; possible D gene TRBD1, 6 bases. In germline, CDR1 is MNHNY, CDR2 SVGAGI (reference sequence). The CDR3 loop spans 16 amino acids. V was cut by 6 bases and J by 0 bases, with 15 bases left in between. CDR3 DNA: TGTGCCAGCAGCTTCCAACAGGGTTACTCTGGAAACACCATATATTTT. It codes for CASSFQQGYSGNTIYF.

The CDR3 sequence is CASGLPDRLAGQETQYF. For the CDR3, the DNA is TGTGCTAGTGGTTTGCCCGACCGACTAGCGGGCCAAGAGACCCAGTACTTC. The chain joins TRBV12-5 to TRBJ2-5; 10 nucleotides align to TRBD2. Germline CDR1 reads LGHNT; CDR2 reads FRNRAP. The CDR3 has 17 amino acids. The junction had 7 bases not matched to a gene; V was cut back by 2 bases and J by 1 base.

DNA of the CDR3: TGTGCCAGCAGTTACTCGGCAGGTCAAGAGACCCAGTACTTC. This encodes CASSYSAGQETQYF. The genes are TRBV6-6 and TRBJ2-5, with D unclear. CDR1 is MNHNY and CDR2 is SVGAGI in the germline V gene (reference sequence). This CDR3 comprises 14 residues. V was cut by 0 bases and J by 2 bases, with 7 bases left in between.

This clone was seen more than once but under ten times. The J gene is TRBJ2-2, the V gene TRBV9; 12 bases align to TRBD1. Germline loops: CDR1 SGDLS, CDR2 YYNGEE. CDR3 size: 17 residues. The trim removed 3 bases at V and 5 bases at J, leaving 8 bases unmatched. This CDR3 reads CASSAPGQGAGTGELFF. CDR3 DNA sequence: TGTGCCAGCAGCGCCCCGGGACAGGGGGCGGGAACCGGGGAGCTGTTTTTT.

The gene calls are TRBV13 and TRBJ2-4; TRBD1 agrees at 8 bases. Germline V gives CDR1 PRHDT, CDR2 FYEKMQ (reference sequence). Trimming took 4 bases from V and 0 from J; bases not matched to a gene: 2. The CDR3 loop spans 15 amino acids. The DNA for the CDR3 is TGTGCCAGCAGCTACGGACAGGGAGCCAAAAACATTCAGTACTTC. Protein: CASSYGQGAKNIQYF.

Comments on this clone: This CDR3 fails to terminate in the conserved phenylalanine or tryptophan, so it likely reflects a read error. The limits of the CDR3 on the DNA are not certain, so only TCRdb's listed CDR3 is given. V and J are TRBV5-6 and TRBJ1-2; the table's D gene call, TRBD1, was not cross checked with the DNA. Germline V gene sequence: CDR1 SGHDT, CDR2 YYEEEE. The CDR3 is 15 residues long, ends included. This CDR3 reads CASYSRRSGQEIPLL.

This clone was recorded a few times. The chain links TRBV10-3 to TRBJ1-1; D perhaps matches TRBD1 (6 bases). Germline V gene data show CDR1 as ENHRY and CDR2 as SYGVKD. The germline V and J ends were trimmed by 7 bases and 4 bases, with 16 bases remaining between them. The CDR3 spans 14 residues. CDR3: CAITRTESATEAFF. The DNA for the CDR3 is TGTGCCATCACCCGGACAGAATCGGCCACTGAAGCTTTCTTT.

A word on this clone: At one end the junction does not follow the germline gene, possibly because of a read error. Other DNA sequences in this sample translate to the same CDR3. The chain recombines TRBV4-1 with TRBJ1-4, with 11 bases lining up with TRBD1. Germline V gene data show CDR1 as MGHRA and CDR2 as YSYEKL. This CDR3 is 17 amino acids long. The CDR3 is CASSQDRTGTGGEKLFF. CDR3 in DNA: TGCGCCAGCAGCCAAGATCGGACCGGGACAGGGGGTGAAAAGCTGTTTTTT.

The chain joins TRBV7-8 to TRBJ1-1, with 10 bases that match TRBD1. CDR1 is SGHVS, CDR2 FQNEAQ, per germline. Losses at the gene ends were 2 bases for V and 1 base for J; bases not matched to a gene: 1. This CDR3 region has 15 residues. The CDR3: CASSLRDRGNTEAFF. The CDR3 DNA sequence: TGTGCCAGCAGCTTAAGGGACAGGGGGAACACTGAAGCTTTCTTT. The whole variable domain, filled in from reference TRBV7-8 and TRBJ1-1, reads GAGVSQSPRYKVAKRGQDVALRCDPISGHVSLFWYQQALGQGPEFLTYFQNEAQLDKSGLPSDRFFAERPEGSVSTLKIQRTQQEDSAVYLCASSLRDRGNTEAFFGQGTRLTVV.

There are a few counts of this clone. The V gene is TRBV5-1, the J gene TRBJ1-2; 7 bases are a match to TRBD1. CDR3 length equals 14 residues. The ends lost 4 bases at V and 8 bases at J; junction bases unmatched: 11. Germline CDR1 reads SGHRS; CDR2 reads YFSETQ. The CDR3 protein is CASSPDQTGRGYTF. The CDR3 DNA sequence: TGCGCCAGCAGCCCGGACCAGACAGGGAGGGGCTACACCTTC.

The chain couples TRBV10-3 to TRBJ2-7, with D maybe TRBD1 (6 bases). Trimming pared 2 bases from V and 11 bases from J, leaving 22 bases between. The CDR3 contains 15 residues. Germline CDR1 and CDR2: ENHRY and SYGVKD. The chain's CDR3 is CAISETPAQGSREYF. The CDR3 DNA reads TGTGCCATCAGTGAGACGCCCGCACAGGGTTCAAGGGAGTACTTC.

This clone appeared once. This chain uses TRBV5-6 with TRBJ2-3; D not certain. Between the trimmed V and J ends, which lost 4 bases and 1 base, there was a span of 19 bases. The length of the CDR3 is 17 residues. Germline loops: CDR1 SGHDT, CDR2 YYEEEE. CDR3 DNA: TGTGCCAGCAGCCGTTCAGGATGGTCCTACGGCACAGATACGCAGTATTTT. Translated: CASSRSGWSYGTDTQYF.

In its sample, this clone was seen a few times. CDR3 in amino acids: CASSLIAGVNTEAFF. The CDR3 DNA reads TGTGCCAGCAGCTTAATCGCAGGGGTGAACACTGAAGCTTTCTTT. The chain joins TRBV7-6 to TRBJ1-1; possibly TRBD1 for D (6 bases). This CDR3 comprises 15 residues. From germline, CDR1 is SGHVS and CDR2 FNYEAQ. Trimming pared 2 bases from V and 0 bases from J, leaving 10 bases between. The variable domain in full, completed from reference TRBV7-6 and TRBJ1-1, reads GAGVSQSPRYKVTKRGQDVALRCDPISGHVSLYWYRQALGQGPEFLTYFNYEAQQDKSGLPNDRFSAERPEGSISTLTIQRTEQRDSAMYRCASSLIAGVNTEAFFGQGTRLTVV.

The chain is built from TRBV27 and TRBJ2-5, with D possibly matching TRBD1 (6 bases). The closer fit of TRBJ2-7 to the DNA end suggests the J call may be wrong. In germline, CDR1 is MNHEY, CDR2 SMNVEV (reference sequence). The CDR3 sequence is 15 residues long. The CDR3 loop reads CASSLRQGYTYEQYF. Written as DNA, the CDR3 is TGTGCCAGCAGTTTACGGCAGGGGTACACCTACGAGCAGTACTTC.

The genes are TRBV9 and TRBJ2-2; D possibly matches TRBD1 or TRBD2 (5 bases each). Germline CDR1 SGDLS, CDR2 YYNGEE. Trimming cost V 0 bases and J 7 bases, with 10 bases left between them. This CDR3 has 14 amino acids. The CDR3 nucleotides read TGTGCCAGCAGCGTAGGGCTGGGGGTCGGGGAGCTGTTTTTT. Its translation: CASSVGLGVGELFF.

This clone was observed a few times. The V and J genes are TRBV2 and TRBJ1-5, with a weak D call TRBD1 (5 bases). The germline V gene encodes CDR1 SNHLY and CDR2 FYNNEI. The CDR3 length is 16 residues. The V and J ends lost 6 bases and 9 bases respectively, with 24 bases between them. The CDR3 spells CASRSGSPGQETPQHF. The CDR3 coding sequence is TGTGCCAGCAGGTCAGGGTCCCCCGGGCAGGAGACGCCCCAGCATTTT. The entire variable domain, with the rest obtained from reference TRBV2 and TRBJ1-5, is as follows: EPEVTQTPSHQVTQMGQEVILRCVPISNHLYFYWYRQILGQKVEFLVSFYNNEISEKSEIFDDQFSVERPDGSNFTLKIRSTKLEDSAMYFCASRSGSPGQETPQHFGDGTRLSIL.

The rearrangement links TRBV5-6 to TRBJ2-7, with D perhaps assigned TRBD1 or TRBD2 (5 bases each). Between the trimmed V and J ends, which lost 4 bases and 2 bases, there was a span of 16 bases. The CDR3 loop spans 15 amino acids. Germline loops: CDR1 SGHDT, CDR2 YYEEEE. This chain's CDR3 is CASSPLTSGPYEQYF. The CDR3 bases are TGTGCCAGCAGCCCCCTGACCTCGGGGCCCTACGAGCAGTACTTC.

This clone was seen a single time. Germline is not matched at one junction end, which may reflect a read error. The identical CDR3 is also encoded by other nucleotide sequences in the sample. This chain joins TRBV6-6 and TRBJ1-2; D not resolved. The germline CDR1 and CDR2 sequences are MNHNY and SVGAGI (reference sequence). The CDR3 has 13 residues. The CDR3 DNA is TGCGCCAGCAGTTACTCAGTCAACTATGGCTACACCTTC. Translating gives CASSYSVNYGYTF.

The V and J genes are TRBV19 and TRBJ1-2, with 8 bases lining up with TRBD1. V shed 6 bases and J 0 bases; nucleotides not matched to a gene: 6. From germline, CDR1 is LNHDA and CDR2 SQIVND (reference sequence). CDR3 size: 15 residues. The CDR3 sequence: CASRNTGGANYGYTF. The CDR3 DNA follows: TGTGCCAGTAGAAACACAGGGGGTGCTAACTATGGCTACACCTTC.

This clone was counted a few times. The chain links TRBV6-6 to TRBJ1-3; D may be TRBD1 (5 bases). V gave up 0 bases and J gave up 4 bases, with 10 bases separating them. The CDR3 covers 15 residues. Germline CDR1 MNHNY, CDR2 SVGAGI (reference sequence). The CDR3 is CASSYSQVSGNTIYF. CDR3 sequence (DNA): TGTGCCAGCAGTTACTCACAGGTATCCGGAAACACCATATATTTT.

V gene TRBV7-2 combines with J gene TRBJ1-2, with D possibly being TRBD1 (6 bases). Germline CDR1 and CDR2: SGHTA and FQGNSA. This CDR3 contains 14 residues. Trimming cost V 2 bases and J 4 bases, with 11 bases left between them. The CDR3 reads CASSLRNRVYGYTF. The CDR3 coding sequence is TGTGCCAGCAGCTTACGTAACAGGGTCTATGGCTACACCTTC.

This sequence joins TRBV27 and TRBJ1-5; 10 positions agree with TRBD1. Germline V gene sequence: CDR1 MNHEY, CDR2 SMNVEV (reference sequence). The CDR3 is made up of 15 amino acids. The junction had 1 base not matched to a gene; V was cut back by 3 bases and J by 2 bases. CDR3 bases: TGTGCCAGCAGTTTCGGGACAGGGGGCAATCAGCCCCAGCATTTT. Encoded protein: CASSFGTGGNQPQHF.

There are a few counts of this clone. Here the CDR3 DNA reads TGTGCCTGGAGTAAGGGGTTCAGGGAGCAGTACTTC. Its translation is CAWSKGFREQYF. The V gene is TRBV30, the J gene TRBJ2-7; D perhaps matches TRBD1 (5 bases). This CDR3 has 12 residues. Germline assignment: CDR1 GTSNPN and CDR2 SVGIG (reference sequence). V was clipped by 2 bases and J by 7 bases, with 12 bases between them.

V is TRBV19 and J is TRBJ1-1, with TRBD1 matching 9 bases. The germline gives CDR1 LNHDA, CDR2 SQIVND (reference sequence). This CDR3 is 15 amino acids long. Losses at the gene ends were 2 bases for V and 1 base for J; bases not matched to a gene: 2. The CDR3 region has the DNA TGTGCCAGTAGTATAAGGGGACAGGGGAACACTGAAGCTTTCTTT. This sequence encodes CASSIRGQGNTEAFF.

V usage is TRBV6-5 and J usage is TRBJ2-3; tentatively, D is TRBD2 (6 bases). From germline, CDR1 is MNHEY and CDR2 SVGAGI. V lost 4 bases to trimming and J lost 0 bases, with 11 bases between them. This CDR3 comprises 15 residues. The DNA for the CDR3 is TGTGCCAGCAGTTCCGTCGGGAGAAGCACAGATACGCAGTATTTT. Amino acid sequence: CASSSVGRSTDTQYF.

The V gene is TRBV11-2, the J gene TRBJ2-1, with 7 bases fitting TRBD2. This CDR3 contains 17 residues. Trimming took 2 bases from V and 10 from J; bases not matched to a gene: 17. Germline V gives CDR1 SGHAT, CDR2 FQNNGV. Here the CDR3 reads CASSLRTVGRSLGEQFF. The DNA for the CDR3 is TGTGCCAGCAGCTTACGGACGGTCGGGAGGTCCCTTGGAGAGCAGTTCTTC.

The rearrangement links TRBV2 to TRBJ1-1, with 8 positions matching TRBD1. Trimming cost V 3 bases and J 0 bases; bases outside gene matches: 3. The CDR3 runs to 15 residues. CDR1 is SNHLY, CDR2 FYNNEI, per germline. Written as DNA, the CDR3 is TGTGCCAGCAGTGACAGGGGGCGCTTGAACACTGAAGCTTTCTTT. Its translation is CASSDRGRLNTEAFF.